The clone carrying this TCR beta chain was counted between two and nine times. This CDR3 has 16 residues. The V gene lost 4 bases and the J gene lost 2 bases, with 18 bases spanning the gap. Germline V lookup: CDR1 SGHNT, CDR2 YYREEE (reference sequence). The record originates from a study of T cell changes during pregnancy in multiple sclerosis. TCRdb's table, derived via immunoSEQ multiplex PCR, lists solely in-frame clones and lacks some. This sample has tens of thousands of clones, with roughly 90% found just once. The TCR comes from a female donor with multiple sclerosis, enrolled in a pregnancy study. The V call is TRBV5-4, the J call TRBJ1-1; weak D call: TRBD1 (5 bases). The sequenced sample was CD8+ T cells from peripheral blood mononuclear cells, obtained in the third trimester of pregnancy. CDR3 amino acids: CASSAKYRRSNTEAFF. For the CDR3, the DNA is TGTGCCAGCAGCGCGAAATACAGGAGAAGTAACACTGAAGCTTTCTTT. The entire variable domain, with the rest obtained from reference TRBV5-4 and TRBJ1-1, is as follows: ETGVTQSPTHLIKTRGQQVTLRCSSQSGHNTVSWYQQALGQGPQFIFQYYREEENGRGNFPPRFSGLQFPNYSSELNVNALELDDSALYLCASSAKYRRSNTEAFFGQGTRLTVV.